This TCR beta chain was captured in a study of control samples from healthy donors and cancer patients. Assay: immunoSEQ multiplex PCR; the TCRdb copy retains only in-frame clones and omits some. Of about 57,000 clones in the sample, 94% were seen once. The ends were cut back, 0 bases at V and 3 bases at J, with 21 bases in the middle. The CDR3 totals 19 residues. Germline V gene sequence: CDR1 MNHEY, CDR2 SVGEGT. In this sample, this clone is medium-sized. This receptor was identified in a man younger than 40 in good health. Sequencing was performed on blood. The chain employs TRBV6-2 or TRBV6-3 and TRBJ1-5; D remains ambiguous. The CDR3 sequence is CASSYSTGEGWRPNQPQHF. The DNA of the CDR3 is TGTGCCAGCAGTTACTCGACTGGGGAGGGATGGAGGCCCAATCAGCCCCAGCATTTT.